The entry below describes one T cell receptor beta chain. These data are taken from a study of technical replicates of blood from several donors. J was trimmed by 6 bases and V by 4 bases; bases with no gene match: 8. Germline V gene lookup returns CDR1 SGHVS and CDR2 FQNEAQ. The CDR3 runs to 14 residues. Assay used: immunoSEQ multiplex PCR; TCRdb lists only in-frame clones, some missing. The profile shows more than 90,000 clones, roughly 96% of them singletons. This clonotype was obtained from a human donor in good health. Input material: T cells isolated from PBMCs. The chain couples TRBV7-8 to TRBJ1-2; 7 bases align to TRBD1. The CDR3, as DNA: TGTGCCAGCAGCTACCAGGGGGAAGGAGATGGCTACACCTTC. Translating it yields CASSYQGEGDGYTF.